The 31 T cell receptor beta chains below come from one sample, sequenced in a study of T cell repertoires in cytomegalovirus infection. TCRdb recomputed calls from the reads with MiXCR, one row per CDR3 protein. This sample has roughly 500,000 distinct CDR3 sequences, with approximately 16% found just once. The sequencing input was CD8+ T cells from PBMCs. These receptors were taken from a human donor in good health (CMV status not recorded). Some clones in this sample may be carry-over from other donors' samples.

This clonotype was counted at least ten times. This chain links TRBV7-2 with TRBJ2-7; no definite D call. Trimming shortened V by 4 bases and J by 1 base, and 11 bases separated the two germline ends. Germline V gene sequence: CDR1 SGHTA, CDR2 FQGNSA. The CDR3 covers 14 residues. DNA for the CDR3: TGTGCCAGCAGCTCGACCGACAAATCCTACGAGCAGTACTTC. Residues: CASSSTDKSYEQYF. The full variable domain, completed using reference TRBV7-2 and TRBJ2-7, is GAGVSQSPSNKVTEKGKDVELRCDPISGHTALYWYRQSLGQGLEFLIYFQGNSAPDKSGLPSDRFSAERTGGSVSTLTIQRTQQEDSAVYLCASSSTDKSYEQYFGPGTRLTVT.

This clonotype was seen repeatedly, ten times or more. The chain carries TRBV7-9 and TRBJ2-1; 8 bases are a match to TRBD1. The CDR3 has 16 residues. V gave up 4 bases and J gave up 5 bases; unmatched junction bases: 10. Germline V lookup: CDR1 SEHNR, CDR2 FQNEAQ (reference sequence). In DNA, the CDR3 is TGTGCCAGCAGCTCTCGCCGGGACAGGCAACACAATGAGCAGTTCTTC. Translation: CASSSRRDRQHNEQFF.

This clonotype was counted a few times. The chain is built from TRBV12-3 or TRBV12-4 and TRBJ2-4; a weak D match, TRBD1 (5 bases). This CDR3 region has 15 residues. Trimming removed 7 bases at V and 0 bases at J, with 13 bases between. For the CDR3, the DNA is TGTGCCAGCACAGGGTCCTCCTTAGCCAAAAACATTCAGTACTTC. Its translation: CASTGSSLAKNIQYF.

J is TRBJ1-2 and V is TRBV13; no clear D gene. The germline V gene has CDR1 PRHDT and CDR2 FYEKMQ (reference sequence). Trimming stripped 3 bases from V and 6 bases from J, with 8 bases between. The length of the CDR3 is 12 residues. DNA for the CDR3: TGTGCCAGCAGCTTGGTGGCTAATGGCTACACCTTC. This translates into CASSLVANGYTF.

In this sample, this clonotype turned up many times. One end of the junction fails to match germline, which may point to a read error. The chain has TRBV7-7 and TRBJ1-1; perhaps TRBD1 as D (6 bases). Germline V gives CDR1 SSHAT, CDR2 FNYEAQ (reference sequence). CDR3 length: 13 residues. The CDR3 DNA reads TGTGCTAGCAGCCCTAAAGGGGGTGGTGAAGCTTTCTTT. Protein: CASSPKGGGEAFF. The complete variable domain, with remaining parts taken from reference TRBV7-7 and TRBJ1-1, reads GAGVSQSPRYKVTKRGQDVTLRCDPISSHATLYWYQQALGQGPEFLTYFNYEAQPDKSGLPSDRFSAERPEGSISTLTIQRTEQRDSAMYRCASSPKGGGEAFFGQGTRLTVV.

The V and J genes are TRBV18 and TRBJ2-5, with D perhaps given as TRBD1 or TRBD2 (5 bases each). Trimming stripped 1 base from V and 5 bases from J, with 14 bases between. Germline CDR1 and CDR2: KGHSH and LQKENI. The CDR3 length is 15 residues. CDR3 DNA: TGTGCCAGCTCACCACGAGGGGCGGTGGGGGAGACCCAGTACTTC. Encoded protein: CASSPRGAVGETQYF.

A word on this clonotype: A read error may explain this, as a much larger clone is one base away. The chain has TRBV12-3 or TRBV12-4 and TRBJ2-3; 7 bases are a match to TRBD2. The CDR3 sequence is 16 residues long. The CDR3 spells CASSLLTSSSTDMQYF. The CDR3 coding sequence is TGTGCCAGCAGTCTATTGACTAGCTCAAGCACAGATATGCAGTATTTT.

The chain links TRBV6-1 to TRBJ2-3, with a weak D call TRBD2 (7 bases). The CDR3 extends over 15 amino acids. Germline V gene sequence: CDR1 MNHNS, CDR2 SASEGT. The ends were cut back, 10 bases at V and 2 bases at J, with 19 bases in the middle. The CDR3 nucleotides read TGTGCCACCCTTCGGGGGGCCTCCTCCACAGATACGCAGTATTTT. Translation gives CATLRGASSTDTQYF.

There are many counts of this clonotype. The V call is TRBV6-5, the J call TRBJ1-2; 9 positions agree with TRBD1. Germline loops: CDR1 MNHEY, CDR2 SVGAGI. After removal of 1 base from V and 6 bases from J, the junction contained 6 bases not matched to a gene. CDR3 length equals 15 residues. The CDR3 nucleotides are TGTGCCAGCAGTTACTTAGGGACAGGGTCTAATGGCTACACCTTC. Amino acid sequence: CASSYLGTGSNGYTF.

Ten or more counts support this clonotype. V is TRBV7-9 and J is TRBJ2-7; perhaps TRBD1 as D (5 bases). Between the trimmed V and J ends, which lost 5 bases and 2 bases, there was a span of 13 bases. The germline V gene has CDR1 SEHNR and CDR2 FQNEAQ (reference sequence). The CDR3 contains 14 residues. Here the CDR3 reads CASSGIQDAYEQYF. For the CDR3, the DNA is TGTGCCAGCAGCGGTATACAGGATGCCTACGAGCAGTACTTC.

This clonotype was seen a few times. The genes are TRBV2 and TRBJ2-5; the match to TRBD2 covers 12 bases. Germline assignment: CDR1 SNHLY and CDR2 FYNNEI. This CDR3 contains 17 residues. The V and J ends lost 5 bases and 5 bases, in that order; junction bases with no gene match: 12. DNA for the CDR3: TGTGCCAGCAGTCGTCGACTAGCGGGGGCCCGCAAGGAGACCCAGTACTTC. It yields the protein CASSRRLAGARKETQYF.

This clonotype was counted a few times. The chain joins TRBV2 to TRBJ2-3; TRBD2 is a possible D gene (6 bases). The CDR3 runs to 16 residues. The V and J ends lost 7 bases and 0 bases respectively, with 17 bases between them. CDR1 SNHLY and CDR2 FYNNEI come from the germline V gene. For the CDR3, the DNA is TGTGCCAGCACGTGGTCGGACGCGGGAAGCACAGATACGCAGTATTTT. This codes for CASTWSDAGSTDTQYF.

The genes are TRBV7-9 and TRBJ1-3, with 8 nucleotides matching TRBD1. This CDR3 is built from 18 residues. After removal of 6 bases from V and 2 bases from J, the junction contained 15 bases not matched to a gene. CDR1 SEHNR and CDR2 FQNEAQ come from the germline V gene (reference sequence). The CDR3 protein is CASSSPGTGFLTGNTIYF. The CDR3 nucleotides read TGTGCCAGCAGTTCCCCCGGGACAGGCTTTTTAACTGGAAACACCATATATTTT.

This clonotype has a single count. J is TRBJ2-7 and V is TRBV24-1; TRBD1 matches 9 bases. Germline V CDR1 and CDR2: KGHDR, SFDVKD. Trimming cost V 4 bases and J 5 bases; bases outside gene matches: 5. This CDR3 has 14 residues. CDR3 sequence: CATSEHGTGNEQYF. In DNA form, the CDR3 reads TGTGCCACCAGTGAACATGGGACAGGGAACGAGCAGTACTTC.

The chain recombines TRBV4-1 with TRBJ1-4; the D is unclear. The CDR3 runs to 15 residues. Germline CDR1 MGHRA, CDR2 YSYEKL. V lost 0 bases to trimming and J lost 9 bases, with 14 bases between them. The CDR3 DNA follows: TGCGCCAGCAGCCAAGAGGGGTTCAGTGGTCAAAAACTGTTTTTT. This codes for CASSQEGFSGQKLFF.

Note on this clonotype: A much larger clone differs by one base, so this may be a read error. V and J are TRBV15 and TRBJ2-1, with D perhaps TRBD1 (6 bases). V was shortened by 4 bases and J by 9 bases, with 22 bases between the two germline ends. The CDR3 length is 16 residues. The germline CDR1 and CDR2 sequences are LNHNV and YYDKDF (reference sequence). CDR3 region: CATSNPRGLKFGEQFF. The CDR3 region has the DNA TGTGCCACCAGCAACCCTAGGGGGTTGAAATTTGGTGAGCAGTTCTTC.

This clonotype was recorded at least ten times. The chain recombines TRBV7-2 with TRBJ2-1; weak D call: TRBD2 (6 bases). CDR1 is SGHTA and CDR2 is FQGNSA in the germline V gene. V was clipped by 3 bases and J by 7 bases, with 19 bases between them. There are 16 residues in the CDR3. CDR3: CASSLYGSVSRNEQFF. The CDR3 DNA reads as TGTGCCAGCAGCTTGTACGGGAGTGTGAGTAGGAATGAGCAGTTCTTC.

This clonotype was detected ten times or more. The rearrangement joins TRBV15 to TRBJ2-2, with D maybe TRBD2 (5 bases). V gave up 0 bases and J gave up 1 base, with 12 bases separating them. The CDR3 spans 17 residues. The germline V gene encodes CDR1 LNHNV and CDR2 YYDKDF (reference sequence). CDR3: CATSRDSLALNTGELFF. The CDR3 DNA reads TGTGCCACCAGCAGAGATTCCCTAGCCCTGAACACCGGGGAGCTGTTTTTT.

This sequence joins TRBV2 and TRBJ2-1; D possibly corresponds to TRBD2 (6 bases). Germline V CDR1 and CDR2: SNHLY, FYNNEI. V was pared by 8 bases and J by 5 bases, with 19 bases between. The CDR3 extends over 15 amino acids. This chain's CDR3 is CASGTRDSTHNEQFF. The DNA of the CDR3 is TGTGCCAGCGGAACCCGGGACTCCACCCACAATGAGCAGTTCTTC.

The chain joins TRBV18 to TRBJ2-1; 12 nucleotides align to TRBD2. The V segment lost 2 bases and the J segment 5 bases; nucleotides outside the gene matches: 22. The CDR3 length is 22 residues. Germline values: CDR1 KGHSH, CDR2 LQKENI. The chain's CDR3 is CASSPDRGMTSGRRRIDNEQFF. The CDR3, as DNA: TGTGCCAGCTCACCAGACAGGGGGATGACTAGCGGGAGACGCCGAATAGACAATGAGCAGTTCTTC.

This clonotype was picked up a small number of times. J is TRBJ2-3 and V is TRBV4-1; TRBD2 might be the D (6 bases). CDR3 length: 15 residues. Trimming took 0 bases from V and 8 from J, leaving 15 bases between them. Germline V gene lookup returns CDR1 MGHRA and CDR2 YSYEKL. CDR3 residues: CASSQDAGFSGTQYF. The CDR3, as DNA: TGCGCCAGCAGCCAAGATGCGGGATTTAGCGGTACGCAGTATTTT.

J is TRBJ1-1 and V is TRBV27, with 7 nucleotides matching TRBD1. V gave up 5 bases and J gave up 4 bases; unmatched junction bases: 10. CDR3 length equals 15 residues. Germline-derived CDR1 and CDR2 are MNHEY and SMNVEV (reference sequence). Written as DNA, the CDR3 is TGTGCCAGCAGTCTCCCGGGACAGCGAGGCACTGAAGCTTTCTTT. Translation gives CASSLPGQRGTEAFF.

This clonotype appeared many times. The chain couples TRBV7-2 to TRBJ2-1, with 11 nucleotides matching TRBD2. The length of the CDR3 is 15 residues. V lost 2 bases, J lost 7 bases, and 4 bases stayed unmatched. CDR1 and CDR2 from the germline V gene are SGHTA and FQGNSA. Written as DNA, the CDR3 is TGTGCCAGCAGCTTAATAGCGGGGGGGCATAATGAGCAGTTCTTC. Protein product: CASSLIAGGHNEQFF.

Comments on this clonotype: Given a much more abundant clone one base away, this may be a read error. The chain combines TRBV2 with TRBJ2-7, with no clear D. V was shortened by 7 bases and J by 3 bases, with 16 bases between the two germline ends. Germline assignment: CDR1 SNHLY and CDR2 FYNNEI. This CDR3 region has 14 residues. CDR3 nucleotides: TGTGCCAGCACCCCCCCGCCCCGGTACTACGAGCAGTACTTC. It codes for CASTPPPRYYEQYF.

This clonotype was recorded at least ten times. This chain connects TRBV27 to TRBJ1-2; 8 positions match TRBD1. The CDR3 covers 11 residues. Germline loops: CDR1 MNHEY, CDR2 SMNVEV (reference sequence). V lost 10 bases to trimming and J lost 8 bases; unmatched junction nucleotides: 6. The CDR3 region has the DNA TGTGCCACCCAGACAGGGGCCGGCTACACCTTC. Protein product: CATQTGAGYTF.

The J gene is TRBJ2-5, the V gene TRBV6-1; possibly TRBD1 or TRBD2 for D (5 bases each). The CDR3 totals 17 residues. The V end lost 6 bases, the J end lost 1 base, and 21 bases lay between the germline ends. Germline CDR1 reads MNHNS; CDR2 reads SASEGT. The DNA of the CDR3 is TGTGCCAGCAGCACCTCGGGACCTTCGCCGCCCCAAGAGACCCAGTACTTC. It yields the protein CASSTSGPSPPQETQYF.

A word on this clonotype: A much larger clone lies a single base off, so this may be a read error. CDR3 sequence (DNA): TGTGTCAGCAGCGCGGACAGGGGCACTGAAGCTTTCTTT. Amino acid sequence: CVSSADRGTEAFF. The chain is built from TRBV7-6 and TRBJ1-1, with 9 positions matching TRBD1. The CDR3 has 13 amino acids. Germline CDR1 and CDR2: SGHVS and FNYEAQ. The full variable domain, in which reference TRBV7-6 and TRBJ1-1 provide the parts outside the CDR3, is GAGVSQSPRYKVTKRGQDVALRCDPISGHVSLYWYRQALGQGPEFLTYFNYEAQQDKSGLPNDRFSAERPEGSISTLTIQRTEQRDSAMYRCVSSADRGTEAFFGQGTRLTVV.

This clonotype was seen just once. With a much larger clone just one base away, this may be a read error. This chain uses TRBV19 with TRBJ2-2; the D is unclear. The length of the CDR3 is 12 residues. From germline, CDR1 is LNHDA and CDR2 SQIVND (reference sequence). CDR3 sequence: CASKENNGELFF. As DNA, the CDR3 is TGTGCCAGTAAGGAGAACAACGGGGAGCTGTTTTTT. The full variable domain, rest sourced from reference TRBV19 and TRBJ2-2, is DGGITQSPKYLFRKEGQNVTLSCEQNLNHDAMYWYRQDPGQGLRLIYYSQIVNDFQKGDIAEGYSVSREKKESFPLTVTSAQKNPTAFYLCASKENNGELFFGEGSRLTVL.

This chain connects TRBV2 to TRBJ1-5; D possibly corresponds to TRBD1 (5 bases). The germline V gene encodes CDR1 SNHLY and CDR2 FYNNEI. The germline V and J ends were trimmed by 6 bases and 9 bases, with 18 bases remaining between them. CDR3 length equals 14 residues. The CDR3 DNA sequence: TGTGCCAGCAGCAACCGGGACGGCCCAACGCCCCAGCATTTT. The encoded protein is CASSNRDGPTPQHF.

This clonotype was seen a handful of times. This chain uses TRBV9 with TRBJ1-3; TRBD1 might be the D (6 bases). Trimming shortened V by 3 bases and J by 0 bases, and 13 bases separated the two germline ends. Germline V gene sequence: CDR1 SGDLS, CDR2 YYNGEE. The CDR3 covers 16 residues. DNA of the CDR3: TGTGCCAGCAGCGACCGGGACAAGAGCTCTGGAAACACCATATATTTT. It translates to CASSDRDKSSGNTIYF.

In regard to this clonotype: This may be a read error, as it is one base from a much larger clone. The rearrangement joins TRBV19 to TRBJ2-1, with 7 bases matching TRBD2. The germline V gene has CDR1 LNHDA and CDR2 SQIVND (reference sequence). CDR3 length: 13 amino acids. In nucleotides, the CDR3 is TGTGCCAGTAGTATGGGAGGGCCCAATGAGCAGGTCTTC. Its translation is CASSMGGPNEQVF. The full variable domain, with the rest looked up from reference TRBV19 and TRBJ2-1, is DGGITQSPKYLFRKEGQNVTLSCEQNLNHDAMYWYRQDPGQGLRLIYYSQIVNDFQKGDIAEGYSVSREKKESFPLTVTSAQKNPTAFYLCASSMGGPNEQVFGPGTRLTVL.